The 28 T cell receptor beta chains below come from one sample, sequenced in a study of Ad26.COV2.S vaccination and SARS-CoV-2 variants. Sample treatment: 19 received Ad26.COV2.S at low or high dose, single or two shots; 5 received placebo; per-sample allocation not given. Day 63 after the first vaccine or placebo injection was the time point for sampling. Some clones are missing from TCRdb's copy, which holds only in-frame ones; the method was immunoSEQ multiplex PCR. This sample has about 680,000 clones, with more than 70% found just once. The source was peripheral blood, collected in a trial of Ad26.COV2.S vaccine versus placebo. The receptors were gathered from a person between 18 and 65 years old who received the Ad26.COV2.S COVID-19 vaccine or a placebo.

V usage is TRBV5-1 and J usage is TRBJ2-3; TRBD1 matches at 9 bases. CDR1 SGHRS and CDR2 YFSETQ come from the germline V gene. With 6 bases clipped from V and 1 base from J, the junction kept 9 bases outside the gene matches. This CDR3 is built from 16 residues. Here the CDR3 reads CASKRQQGAGTDTQYF. The CDR3 DNA sequence: TGCGCCAGCAAAAGACAACAGGGGGCCGGCACAGATACGCAGTATTTT.

The CDR3 sequence is CATKLGGRYNEQFF. The CDR3 region has the DNA TGTGCCACGAAGCTTGGCGGGAGATACAATGAGCAGTTCTTC. The chain joins TRBV19 to TRBJ2-1; 7 bases line up with TRBD2. Trimming at V came to 10 bases and at J to 4 bases, leaving 10 bases not matched to a gene. The CDR3 loop spans 14 amino acids. Per the germline V gene, CDR1 is LNHDA and CDR2 is SQIVND (reference sequence).

The rearrangement links TRBV6-2 or TRBV6-3 to TRBJ1-2; possibly TRBD1 for D (5 bases). The CDR3 extends over 13 amino acids. V lost 5 bases and J lost 4, with 11 bases in between. Germline-derived CDR1 and CDR2 are MNHEY and SVGEGT. The CDR3 spells CASSTTETYGYTF. Written as DNA, the CDR3 is TGTGCCAGCAGTACGACAGAGACCTATGGCTACACCTTC.

This sequence joins TRBV10-2 and TRBJ2-7, with D uncertain. The V gene's germline CDR1 is WSHSY and CDR2 SAAADI. V was pared by 5 bases and J by 1 base, with 9 bases between. This CDR3 is 13 amino acids long. CDR3 region: CASSTVQSYEQYF. The CDR3 nucleotides are TGCGCCAGCAGTACAGTCCAGTCCTACGAGCAGTACTTC.

This clone has just one count. The rearrangement uses TRBV6-5 and TRBJ1-3; D is undetermined. The CDR3 contains 14 residues. Germline V lookup: CDR1 MNHEY, CDR2 SVGAGI. Between the trimmed V and J ends, which lost 7 bases and 3 bases, there was a span of 13 bases. CDR3 coding DNA: TGTGCCAGCACACGCGTCTCAGGTGGAAACACCATATATTTT. This encodes CASTRVSGGNTIYF.

The CDR3 DNA is TGTGCCTGGAGTGTACGTCTAGTCGCAGATACGCAGTATTTT. This gives the protein CAWSVRLVADTQYF. The rearrangement uses TRBV30 and TRBJ2-3; D is unresolved. The CDR3 has 14 amino acids. CDR1 is GTSNPN and CDR2 is SVGIG in the germline V gene (reference sequence). The V end lost 0 bases, the J end lost 4 bases, and 11 bases lay between the germline ends.

The V call is TRBV9, the J call TRBJ1-6; D is possibly TRBD1 (5 bases). Germline lookup yields CDR1 SGDLS and CDR2 YYNGEE. V lost 2 bases to trimming and J lost 8 bases, with 11 bases between them. The CDR3 totals 14 residues. The DNA for the CDR3 is TGTGCCAGCAGCGTCAGGGACGGGTATTCACCCCTCCACTTT. Translated: CASSVRDGYSPLHF.

This clone was seen a single time. The chain is built from TRBV28 and TRBJ1-3; no clear D gene. CDR1 and CDR2 (germline): MDHEN, SYDVKM. The CDR3 runs to 11 residues. V lost 8 bases, J lost 2 bases, and 4 bases lay in between. This CDR3 reads CASGAGNTIYF. CDR3 nucleotides: TGTGCCAGCGGCGCTGGAAACACCATATATTTT.

This clone was counted a few times. The chain joins TRBV19 to TRBJ2-7, with 10 bases fitting TRBD2. V lost 5 bases and J lost 0; bases outside the gene matches: 10. The CDR3 spans 17 residues. Germline V gene data show CDR1 as LNHDA and CDR2 as SQIVND (reference sequence). The CDR3 bases are TGTGCCAGTAGTCCATGGCGAATAGCGGGAGGCTCCTACGAGCAGTACTTC. Its translation is CASSPWRIAGGSYEQYF.

This rearrangement joins TRBV2 to TRBJ2-2, with D unclear. The CDR3 consists of 14 residues. Germline lookup yields CDR1 SNHLY and CDR2 FYNNEI. The V end lost 5 bases, the J end lost 1 base, and 8 bases lay between the germline ends. The CDR3 DNA sequence: TGTGCCAGCAGTTTCGGACGGAACACCGGGGAGCTGTTTTTT. Protein: CASSFGRNTGELFF.

The CDR3 region is CAISDPQGVTDTQYF. The CDR3 DNA reads as TGTGCCATCAGTGACCCGCAGGGAGTTACAGATACGCAGTATTTT. The chain couples TRBV10-3 to TRBJ2-3; D assignment may be TRBD1 or TRBD2 (5 bases each). Germline V lookup: CDR1 ENHRY, CDR2 SYGVKD. Trimming stripped 3 bases from V and 3 bases from J, with 13 bases between. CDR3 length equals 15 residues.

This chain links TRBV30 with TRBJ2-1, with 10 bases aligning to TRBD2. Trimming cost V 2 bases and J 9 bases; bases outside gene matches: 4. Germline CDR1 reads GTSNPN; CDR2 reads SVGIG (reference sequence). CDR3 length: 13 residues. Here the CDR3 reads CAWSKREGSEQFF. Here the CDR3 DNA reads TGTGCCTGGAGTAAGCGGGAGGGGAGTGAGCAGTTCTTC. The variable domain in full, completed from reference TRBV30 and TRBJ2-1, reads SQTIHQWPATLVQPVGSPLSLECTVEGTSNPNLYWYRQAAGRGLQLLFYSVGIGQISSEVPQNLSASRPQDRQFILSSKKLLLSDSGFYLCAWSKREGSEQFFGPGTRLTVL.

This rearrangement joins TRBV12-3 or TRBV12-4 to TRBJ2-7; 7 nucleotides line up with TRBD1. The CDR3 consists of 13 residues. The trim removed 10 bases at V and 3 bases at J, leaving 9 bases unmatched. CDR3 residues: CATRLTGSYEQYF. For the CDR3, the DNA is TGTGCCACCCGGCTGACAGGGAGCTACGAGCAGTACTTC.

The chain links TRBV6-5 to TRBJ2-6, with D unresolved. Per the germline V gene, CDR1 is MNHEY and CDR2 is SVGAGI. There are 13 residues in the CDR3. The V end lost 10 bases, the J end lost 1 base, and 8 bases lay between the germline ends. This chain's CDR3 is CATQFSGANVLTF. The CDR3 DNA is TGTGCCACACAATTTTCTGGGGCCAACGTCCTGACTTTC.

The chain links TRBV19 to TRBJ1-6; D unclear. Trimming cost V 4 bases and J 7 bases, with 11 bases left between them. This CDR3 spans 14 amino acids. Per the germline V gene, CDR1 is LNHDA and CDR2 is SQIVND (reference sequence). For the CDR3, the DNA is TGTGCCAGTAGTACGGCGAAAAAGAATTCACCCCTCCACTTT. Translation gives CASSTAKKNSPLHF.

V is TRBV5-1 and J is TRBJ2-7, with D possibly TRBD1 on 5 matching bases. This CDR3 has 14 amino acids. Germline CDR1 is SGHRS and CDR2 is YFSETQ. Trimming shortened V by 4 bases and J by 3 bases, and 14 bases separated the two germline ends. This CDR3 reads CASSPGPRGYEQYF. CDR3 sequence (DNA): TGCGCCAGCAGCCCCGGGCCAAGGGGCTACGAGCAGTACTTC. The full variable domain, rest sourced from reference TRBV5-1 and TRBJ2-7, is KAGVTQTPRYLIKTRGQQVTLSCSPISGHRSVSWYQQTPGQGLQFLFEYFSETQRNKGNFPGRFSGRQFSNSRSEMNVSTLELGDSALYLCASSPGPRGYEQYFGPGTRLTVT.

The genes are TRBV19 and TRBJ1-1; no firm D call. Germline CDR1 LNHDA, CDR2 SQIVND (reference sequence). With 9 bases removed from V and 1 base from J, the gap between germline ends came to 12 bases. The CDR3 runs 13 residues. Here the CDR3 reads CASSLKWNTEAFF. Written as DNA, the CDR3 is TGTGCCAGCTCCCTAAAGTGGAACACTGAAGCTTTCTTT.

V is TRBV15 and J is TRBJ2-2; TRBD2 aligns across 7 bases. Per germline, CDR1 LNHNV and CDR2 YYDKDF (reference sequence). CDR3 length equals 19 residues. The V and J ends lost 1 base and 3 bases, in that order; junction bases with no gene match: 14. The CDR3 is CATSRGGLAVLTDTGELFF. CDR3 nucleotide sequence: TGTGCCACCAGCAGAGGAGGTCTAGCGGTTCTAACCGACACCGGGGAGCTGTTTTTT.

This clone was counted a few times. This sequence joins TRBV11-2 and TRBJ1-5; D gene unclear. The length of the CDR3 is 13 residues. Germline V gene sequence: CDR1 SGHAT, CDR2 FQNNGV. Trimming pared 4 bases from V and 5 bases from J, leaving 9 bases between. The CDR3 coding sequence is TGTGCCAGCAGCTGGACCGAGGATCAGCCCCAGCATTTT. Amino acid sequence: CASSWTEDQPQHF.

V and J are TRBV5-4 and TRBJ1-1; D gene ambiguous. The CDR3 spans 15 residues. The germline gives CDR1 SGHNT, CDR2 YYREEE (reference sequence). Trimming took 1 base from V and 4 from J, leaving 14 bases between them. CDR3: CASSLMGTSGTEAFF. The CDR3 region has the DNA TGTGCCAGCAGCTTGATGGGAACATCGGGCACTGAAGCTTTCTTT.

The V and J genes are TRBV19 and TRBJ2-1, with unresolved D. This CDR3 region has 15 residues. Trimming shortened V by 3 bases and J by 4 bases, and 13 bases separated the two germline ends. CDR1 is LNHDA, CDR2 SQIVND, per germline (reference sequence). In DNA, the CDR3 is TGTGCCAGTAGTATCCCTACAGAAGCATACAATGAGCAGTTCTTC. This encodes CASSIPTEAYNEQFF.

This clone appeared a single time. The rearrangement joins TRBV11-2 to TRBJ2-3; D is ambiguous. This CDR3 contains 16 residues. Per germline, CDR1 SGHAT and CDR2 FQNNGV. V lost 4 bases to trimming and J lost 0 bases, with 14 bases between them. CDR3: CASSWRGRPSTDTQYF. The CDR3 coding sequence is TGTGCCAGCAGCTGGCGTGGACGACCTAGCACAGATACGCAGTATTTT.

V and J are TRBV6-2 or TRBV6-3 and TRBJ1-2; the D is unclear. Trimming pared 6 bases from V and 6 bases from J, leaving 11 bases between. The CDR3 totals 12 residues. CDR1 MNHEY and CDR2 SVGEGT come from the germline V gene. The DNA for the CDR3 is TGTGCCAGCAGCACAGAGCTACATGGCTACACCTTC. Its translation: CASSTELHGYTF.

The J gene is TRBJ1-6, the V gene TRBV14; weak D call: TRBD1 (6 bases). In germline, CDR1 is SGHDN, CDR2 FVKESK. The CDR3 spans 19 residues. Trimming cost V 0 bases and J 1 base, with 16 bases left between them. CDR3: CASSQDLQGGSSYNSPLHF. The CDR3 nucleotides are TGTGCCAGCAGCCAAGATCTACAGGGCGGAAGTTCCTATAATTCACCCCTCCACTTT.

V and J are TRBV7-2 and TRBJ1-3; 9 nucleotides align to TRBD1. Unmatched junction bases numbered 10, after V lost 5 bases and J lost 2 bases. Germline CDR1 reads SGHTA; CDR2 reads FQGNSA. The CDR3 runs 17 residues. The CDR3 nucleotides read TGTGCCAGCAGCCAAGGGACAGGGTGGTTTGCTGGAAACACCATATATTTT. It is translated as CASSQGTGWFAGNTIYF.

The chain couples TRBV14 to TRBJ1-2; 8 bases are shared with TRBD1. CDR1 SGHDN and CDR2 FVKESK come from the germline V gene. J gave up 5 bases and V 1 base, and 6 bases lay outside the gene matches. The CDR3 is made up of 15 amino acids. CDR3 in amino acids: CASSQVGGTGYGYTF. The CDR3 coding sequence is TGTGCCAGCAGCCAAGTAGGGGGGACAGGATATGGCTACACCTTC.

The rearrangement uses TRBV10-3 and TRBJ2-1; D is unclear. Trimming took off 1 base at V and 6 bases at J, with 4 bases between the two ends. The length of the CDR3 is 12 residues. Per the germline V gene, CDR1 is ENHRY and CDR2 is SYGVKD. The CDR3 bases are TGTGCCATCAGTGAGTGGGGCAATGAGCAGTTCTTC. Its protein product is CAISEWGNEQFF.

The J gene is TRBJ1-5, the V gene TRBV7-9, with a weak D call TRBD1 (5 bases). The CDR3 has 15 residues. The germline V and J ends were trimmed by 5 bases and 7 bases, with 18 bases remaining between them. Germline values: CDR1 SEHNR, CDR2 FQNEAQ (reference sequence). The CDR3 sequence is CASSGSRDRSQPQHF. CDR3 coding DNA: TGTGCCAGCAGCGGAAGCAGGGACCGGTCACAGCCCCAGCATTTT.